Each of the 18 T cell receptor beta chains below was sequenced from the same sample in a study of OX40 agonist ivuxolimab in advanced cancers. Clones were sequenced by immunoSEQ multiplex PCR, and TCRdb holds only the in-frame ones, with some missing. The table shows nearly 80,000 clones, with approximately 84% occurring only once. Material: CD4+ or CD8+ T cells sorted from blood, obtained in a trial of the OX40 agonist ivuxolimab. These receptor sequences come from an adult with an advanced solid tumor such as melanoma, head and neck, liver or kidney cancer.

This chain connects TRBV29-1 to TRBJ1-1; D may be TRBD1 (5 bases). V shed 7 bases and J shed 1 base, with 13 bases lying between them. The CDR3 consists of 13 residues. In germline, CDR1 is SQVTM, CDR2 ANQGSEA. The CDR3, as DNA: TGCAGCGGCTGGGACTTAAGGAACACTGAAGCTTTCTTT. Its protein is CSGWDLRNTEAFF.

The CDR3 spells CASNSGGANTGELFF. For the CDR3, the DNA is TGTGCCAGTAATTCGGGGGGCGCGAACACCGGGGAGCTGTTTTTT. J is TRBJ2-2 and V is TRBV19, with D perhaps matching TRBD2 (7 bases). V was clipped by 7 bases and J by 0 bases, with 12 bases between them. Germline CDR1 is LNHDA and CDR2 is SQIVND (reference sequence). CDR3 length: 15 residues.

As DNA, the CDR3 is TGTGCCAGCAGCCCCCGGAGTCAGGGGTCCACCGGGGAGCTGTTTTTT. Protein sequence: CASSPRSQGSTGELFF. The rearrangement joins TRBV7-8 to TRBJ2-2, with a possible D match to TRBD1 (6 bases). The CDR3 is 16 amino acids. Per the germline V gene, CDR1 is SGHVS and CDR2 is FQNEAQ. V lost 5 bases, J lost 4 bases, and 17 bases lay in between.

The V gene is TRBV4-3, the J gene TRBJ2-1; perhaps TRBD2 as D (6 bases). The germline V gene encodes CDR1 LGHNA and CDR2 YSLEER. The CDR3 has 17 residues. V shed 1 base and J shed 0 bases, with 13 bases lying between them. Here the CDR3 DNA reads TGCGCCAGCAGCCAAGTACTAGCACCGAGCTCCTACAATGAGCAGTTCTTC. Translating it yields CASSQVLAPSSYNEQFF.

This clone turned up a few times. The chain recombines TRBV6-5 with TRBJ1-1; D perhaps matches TRBD1 (6 bases). The V and J ends lost 7 bases and 5 bases respectively, with 17 bases between them. Germline CDR1 and CDR2: MNHEY and SVGAGI. This CDR3 contains 14 residues. The CDR3 nucleotides read TGTGCCAGCAAGCAAGCAGGGGCCGGTACTGAAGCTTTCTTT. It encodes CASKQAGAGTEAFF.

The chain links TRBV5-8 to TRBJ2-1; D is perhaps TRBD1 (6 bases). V gave up 4 bases and J gave up 6 bases, with 14 bases separating them. In germline, CDR1 is SGHTS, CDR2 YDEGEE. CDR3 length: 14 amino acids. CDR3 protein: CASSDRIRLNEQFF. CDR3 nucleotide sequence: TGTGCCAGCAGCGACAGGATTCGACTCAATGAGCAGTTCTTC.

For the CDR3, the DNA is TGTGCCAGCAGTGTCCTCGGGGAGCTGTTTTTT. It codes for CASSVLGELFF. V usage is TRBV2 and J usage is TRBJ2-2; D is uncertain. The CDR3 is 11 residues long. CDR1 is SNHLY and CDR2 is FYNNEI in the germline V gene. Trimming removed 4 bases at V and 7 bases at J, with 4 bases between.

The chain uses TRBV11-3 and TRBJ1-1; TRBD1 aligns across 8 bases. CDR1 and CDR2 from the germline V gene are SGHNT and YENEEA. CDR3 size: 13 residues. The trim removed 5 bases at V and 5 bases at J, leaving 4 bases unmatched. The CDR3 sequence: CASSKQGATEAFF. The CDR3 DNA sequence: TGTGCCAGCAGCAAGCAGGGGGCTACTGAAGCTTTCTTT.

The chain links TRBV27 to TRBJ2-3; D gene uncertain. Germline V gene data show CDR1 as MNHEY and CDR2 as SMNVEV (reference sequence). This CDR3 region has 12 residues. V lost 5 bases, J lost 6 bases, and 9 bases lay in between. The CDR3 region is CASSQMADTQYF. The CDR3 bases are TGTGCCAGCAGTCAGATGGCCGATACGCAGTATTTT.

V usage is TRBV11-3 and J usage is TRBJ2-2; D is possibly TRBD2 (5 bases). This CDR3 is 13 amino acids long. The V gene lost 5 bases and the J gene lost 6 bases, with 10 bases spanning the gap. In germline, CDR1 is SGHNT, CDR2 YENEEA. In DNA, the CDR3 is TGTGCCAGCAGCGAACGGGATCCCGGGGAGCTGTTTTTT. This translates into CASSERDPGELFF.

The chain joins TRBV6-5 to TRBJ2-5; 7 bases match TRBD1. CDR1 is MNHEY, CDR2 SVGAGI, per germline. This CDR3 has 14 amino acids. The J segment lost 1 base and the V segment lost 6 bases, leaving 5 bases of the junction unmatched. The CDR3 DNA follows: TGTGCCAGCAGGGGGCCAGGGGGCCAAGAGACCCAGTACTTC. Its protein product is CASRGPGGQETQYF.

This chain connects TRBV6-5 to TRBJ2-1, with TRBD1 identical over 10 bases. In germline, CDR1 is MNHEY, CDR2 SVGAGI. This CDR3 comprises 15 residues. The V gene end was trimmed by 6 bases and the J gene end by 0 bases; junction bases not matched to a gene: 2. CDR3 amino acids: CASSRDRGSYNEQFF. CDR3 DNA sequence: TGTGCCAGCAGCCGGGACAGGGGCTCCTACAATGAGCAGTTCTTC.

This chain uses TRBV11-2 with TRBJ2-7; D perhaps matches TRBD1 (5 bases). The CDR3 covers 12 residues. Germline V gives CDR1 SGHAT, CDR2 FQNNGV. V lost 4 bases to trimming and J lost 4 bases, with 8 bases between them. DNA for the CDR3: TGTGCCAGCAGCTCTGACAGTTACGAGCAGTACGTC. It is translated as CASSSDSYEQYV.

The rearrangement links TRBV18 to TRBJ2-3; maybe TRBD2 (6 bases). V was pared by 6 bases and J by 8 bases, with 9 bases between. The V gene's germline CDR1 is KGHSH and CDR2 LQKENI. The CDR3 is 11 amino acids. The CDR3 loop reads CASSPGGTQYF. For the CDR3, the DNA is TGTGCCAGCTCTCCCGGGGGTACGCAGTATTTT.

The V call is TRBV28, the J call TRBJ1-2, with D possibly TRBD1 on 6 matching bases. V dropped 3 bases and J dropped 5 bases, with 13 bases sitting between them. The germline V gene encodes CDR1 MDHEN and CDR2 SYDVKM. The CDR3 is 14 residues long. As DNA, the CDR3 is TGTGCCAGCAGTTTGGGCAGGGGAAGGTATGGCTACACCTTC. Protein: CASSLGRGRYGYTF.

The J gene is TRBJ1-1, the V gene TRBV5-1; D is unclear. The CDR3 sequence is 14 residues long. Germline V CDR1 and CDR2: SGHRS, YFSETQ. The V end was cut by 1 base, the J end by 5 bases, with 12 bases between. The CDR3 DNA sequence: TGCGCCAGCAGCTTGTTTTCAGATAAAACTGAAGCTTTCTTT. Translated, it gives CASSLFSDKTEAFF. Full variable domain (rest looked up from reference TRBV5-1 and TRBJ1-1): KAGVTQTPRYLIKTRGQQVTLSCSPISGHRSVSWYQQTPGQGLQFLFEYFSETQRNKGNFPGRFSGRQFSNSRSEMNVSTLELGDSALYLCASSLFSDKTEAFFGQGTRLTVV.

V gene TRBV28 combines with J gene TRBJ1-2; TRBD1 is a possible D gene (5 bases). Trimming left V 5 bases short and J 5 bases short, with 18 bases between. The CDR3 is 15 amino acids. Germline V lookup: CDR1 MDHEN, CDR2 SYDVKM. The CDR3 region is CASSLPRRGGYGYTF. The CDR3 DNA is TGTGCCAGCAGTCTGCCGCGAAGGGGCGGTTATGGCTACACCTTC.

This clone was counted a few times. The V gene is TRBV7-9, the J gene TRBJ1-2; 9 positions agree with TRBD1. The CDR3 runs to 13 residues. With V trimmed by 1 base and J by 7 bases, 1 base remained unmatched. CDR1 and CDR2 from the germline V gene are SEHNR and FQNEAQ (reference sequence). CDR3 protein: CASSLVGQGGYTF. The CDR3 nucleotides are TGTGCCAGCAGCTTAGTGGGACAGGGTGGCTACACCTTC. Full variable domain (rest looked up from reference TRBV7-9 and TRBJ1-2): DTGVSQNPRHKITKRGQNVTFRCDPISEHNRLYWYRQTLGQGPEFLTYFQNEAQLEKSRLLSDRFSAERPKGSFSTLEIQRTEQGDSAMYLCASSLVGQGGYTFGSGTRLTVV.